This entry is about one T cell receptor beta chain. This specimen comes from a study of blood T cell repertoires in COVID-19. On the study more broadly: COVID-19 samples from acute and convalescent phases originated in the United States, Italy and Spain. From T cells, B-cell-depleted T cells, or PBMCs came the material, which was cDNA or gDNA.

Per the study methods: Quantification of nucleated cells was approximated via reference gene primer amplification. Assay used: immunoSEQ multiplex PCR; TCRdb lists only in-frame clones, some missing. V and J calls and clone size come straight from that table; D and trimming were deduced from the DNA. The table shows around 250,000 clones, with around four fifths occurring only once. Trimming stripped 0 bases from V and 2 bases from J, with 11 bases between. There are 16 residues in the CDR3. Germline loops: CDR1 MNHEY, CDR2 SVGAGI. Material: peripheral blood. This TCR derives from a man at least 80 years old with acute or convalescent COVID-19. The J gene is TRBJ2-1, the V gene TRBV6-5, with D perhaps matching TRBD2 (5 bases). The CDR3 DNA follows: TGTGCCAGCAGTTACTCGAGCGGTCGTCCCTACAATGAGCAGTTCTTC. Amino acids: CASSYSSGRPYNEQFF.